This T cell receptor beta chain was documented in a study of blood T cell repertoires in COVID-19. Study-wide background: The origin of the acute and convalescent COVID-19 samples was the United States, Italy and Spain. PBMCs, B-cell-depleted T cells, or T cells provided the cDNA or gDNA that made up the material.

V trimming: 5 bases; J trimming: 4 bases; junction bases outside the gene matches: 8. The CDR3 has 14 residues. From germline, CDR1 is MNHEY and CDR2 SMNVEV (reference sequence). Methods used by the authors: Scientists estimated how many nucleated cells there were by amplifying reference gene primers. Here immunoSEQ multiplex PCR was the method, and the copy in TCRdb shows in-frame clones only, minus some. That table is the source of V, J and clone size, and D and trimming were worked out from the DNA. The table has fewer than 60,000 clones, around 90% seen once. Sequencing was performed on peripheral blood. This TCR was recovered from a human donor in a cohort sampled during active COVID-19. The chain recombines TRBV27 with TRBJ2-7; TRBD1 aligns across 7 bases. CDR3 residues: CASSPRQGAYEQYF. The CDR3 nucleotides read TGTGCCAGCAGTCCCCGACAGGGTGCTTACGAGCAGTACTTC.